The 12 T cell receptor beta chains below all came from one sample that was sequenced in a study of blood T cell repertoires in COVID-19 (TCRdb year 2020). Library preparation employed the immunoSEQ multiplex PCR assay. What TCRdb holds here is the immuneACCESS table cut down to in-frame rearrangements. Part of the clones is not present; checked against another copy, under half of the missing clones reflect an unresolved V gene, and the others are unexplained. For this sample there are some 340,000 clones; around nine tenths appear just once. Roughly 3.9% of the sample goes to the ten largest clones. Sequencing used PBMCs or T cells enriched from blood (not recorded which). Receptor source: a woman aged 25 to 39 who had been exposed to COVID-19.

The V and J genes are TRBV27 and TRBJ1-2; possible D gene TRBD1, 5 bases. From germline, CDR1 is MNHEY and CDR2 SMNVEV (reference sequence). The CDR3 spans 16 residues. With 5 bases removed from V and 5 bases from J, the gap between germline ends came to 21 bases. CDR3 loop: CASSLGGLGGRYGYTF. For the CDR3, the DNA is TGTGCCAGCAGTCTTGGGGGGTTGGGGGGGAGATATGGCTACACCTTC.

The V and J genes are TRBV7-8 and TRBJ1-4; D may be TRBD1 (5 bases). The V end was cut by 6 bases, the J end by 6 bases, with 20 bases between. The germline CDR1 and CDR2 sequences are SGHVS and FQNEAQ. The CDR3 has 16 amino acids. This chain's CDR3 is CASSPRLWGGDEKLFF. CDR3 DNA sequence: TGTGCCAGCAGTCCTCGGTTGTGGGGGGGAGATGAAAAACTGTTTTTT.

The chain links TRBV6-5 to TRBJ1-5, with 7 positions matching TRBD1. The V gene end was trimmed by 6 bases and the J gene end by 4 bases; junction bases not matched to a gene: 6. The CDR3 is 14 residues long. Germline-derived CDR1 and CDR2 are MNHEY and SVGAGI. CDR3 in amino acids: CASRDRFSNQPQHF. As DNA, the CDR3 is TGTGCCAGCAGGGACAGGTTCAGTAATCAGCCCCAGCATTTT.

J is TRBJ1-6 and V is TRBV14; D gene uncertain. CDR3 length: 13 residues. V was pared by 3 bases and J by 14 bases, with 14 bases between. Germline lookup yields CDR1 SGHDN and CDR2 FVKESK. The CDR3 loop is CASSHDRGEALHF. The CDR3 region has the DNA TGTGCCAGCAGCCACGACCGAGGTGAAGCCCTCCACTTT.

This chain joins TRBV7-2 and TRBJ1-2; 7 nucleotides line up with TRBD1. After removal of 1 base from V and 5 bases from J, the junction contained 4 bases not matched to a gene. CDR3 length equals 14 residues. The germline CDR1 and CDR2 sequences are SGHTA and FQGNSA. The CDR3 region is CASSLVGTDYGYTF. The CDR3 DNA reads as TGTGCCAGCAGCTTAGTCGGGACAGATTATGGCTACACCTTC. Complete variable domain (other parts from reference TRBV7-2 and TRBJ1-2): GAGVSQSPSNKVTEKGKDVELRCDPISGHTALYWYRQSLGQGLEFLIYFQGNSAPDKSGLPSDRFSAERTGGSVSTLTIQRTQQEDSAVYLCASSLVGTDYGYTFGSGTRLTVV.

The CDR3 coding sequence is TGTGCCAGCAGCTTAGAAAGGACAGGCTCCGTAGCCAAAAACATTCAGTACTTC. It codes for CASSLERTGSVAKNIQYF. The genes are TRBV11-2 and TRBJ2-4; 7 bases agree with TRBD1. This CDR3 is built from 18 residues. V was pared by 0 bases and J by 0 bases, with 8 bases of the junction left unmatched. Germline assignment: CDR1 SGHAT and CDR2 FQNNGV.

J is TRBJ1-5 and V is TRBV7-9; 8 nucleotides agree with TRBD1. V gave up 10 bases and J gave up 2 bases; unmatched junction bases: 10. From germline, CDR1 is SEHNR and CDR2 FQNEAQ (reference sequence). The CDR3 length is 15 residues. CDR3 sequence (DNA): TGTGCCACCCAGTCGGACAGGGAGGGCAATCAGCCCCAGCATTTT. This translates into CATQSDREGNQPQHF.

This chain uses TRBV6-5 with TRBJ1-5; no clear D gene. The CDR3 has 14 amino acids. V was shortened by 6 bases and J by 0 bases, with 9 bases between the two germline ends. Germline V gene lookup returns CDR1 MNHEY and CDR2 SVGAGI. The CDR3 sequence: CASRGRNSNQPQHF. CDR3 in DNA: TGTGCCAGCAGGGGCAGAAATAGCAATCAGCCCCAGCATTTT.

The V gene is TRBV7-6, the J gene TRBJ1-2, with 7 bases fitting TRBD1. Germline CDR1 reads SGHVS; CDR2 reads FNYEAQ. Trimming removed 2 bases from V and 0 bases from J; junction bases left unmatched: 15. The CDR3 covers 19 residues. DNA for the CDR3: TGTGCCAGCAGCTTAACCCCTAAGATGACAGGGCCGACTAACTATGGCTACACCTTC. Translation: CASSLTPKMTGPTNYGYTF.

The CDR3 region has the DNA TGTGCCAGCAGCTTAGCCGGGGTGTACGAGCAGTACTTC. Protein product: CASSLAGVYEQYF. V usage is TRBV13 and J usage is TRBJ2-7, with D perhaps TRBD2 (5 bases). CDR1 and CDR2 (germline): PRHDT, FYEKMQ (reference sequence). This CDR3 is 13 amino acids long. V lost 1 base, J lost 4 bases, and 8 bases lay in between.

This sequence joins TRBV6-2 or TRBV6-3 and TRBJ2-7; 7 bases match TRBD1. CDR1 is MNHEY and CDR2 is SVGEGT in the germline V gene. J was trimmed by 3 bases and V by 2 bases; bases with no gene match: 10. This CDR3 comprises 16 residues. This CDR3 reads CASSYPLGQNFYEQYF. The CDR3 DNA sequence: TGTGCCAGCAGTTACCCCTTGGGACAGAATTTCTACGAGCAGTACTTC.

The gene calls are TRBV11-3 and TRBJ2-3; D is uncertain. CDR3 length: 14 amino acids. Looked up from germline, CDR1 is SGHNT and CDR2 is YENEEA. V was clipped by 4 bases and J by 6 bases, with 14 bases between them. The CDR3 here is CASSSSPLGDTQYF. The CDR3 region has the DNA TGTGCCAGCAGCTCCTCTCCGCTCGGGGATACGCAGTATTTT.